The 20 T cell receptor beta chains reported below all come from one sample, sequenced in a study of cytomegalovirus exposure and HLA in healthy donors (dated by TCRdb to about 2017). Library method: the immunoSEQ multiplex PCR assay. A mixture of 60 forward primers for TCR Vbeta segments and 13 reverse primers for TCR Jbeta segments was used in the multiplex PCR. TCRdb's version of the immuneACCESS table is confined to in-frame rearrangements and falls short of the full clone set. An unresolved V gene accounts for under half of the shortfall where checked; the remainder is of unknown origin. The sample table contains approximately 88,000 clones; only one count was recorded for 76% of them. The ten largest clones capture around 1.4% of the sample. Material: PBMCs. The source of these receptors is a male donor in good health and CMV-seronegative.

There are a few counts of this clone. The chain is built from TRBV2 and TRBJ2-2; 10 positions agree with TRBD2. CDR1 is SNHLY, CDR2 FYNNEI, per germline. V was clipped by 3 bases and J by 5 bases; unmatched bases: 15. This CDR3 region has 19 residues. CDR3 region: CASSDPRGSLAGGTGELFF. In DNA form, the CDR3 reads TGTGCCAGCAGTGACCCCCGGGGGTCCTTAGCGGGAGGTACCGGGGAGCTGTTTTTT.

This chain links TRBV7-9 with TRBJ2-1; 12 bases are shared with TRBD2. V gave up 3 bases and J gave up 12 bases; unmatched junction bases: 12. CDR1 is SEHNR, CDR2 FQNEAQ, per germline (reference sequence). This CDR3 contains 16 residues. DNA of the CDR3: TGTGCCAGCAGCTTGCCGTCGCTAGCGGGAGGGCCATGGCAGTTCTTC. Amino acids: CASSLPSLAGGPWQFF.

This clone was observed a few times. The CDR3 protein is CASSLARSGETTGELFF. CDR3 coding DNA: TGTGCCAGCAGCTTAGCGCGGAGCGGGGAAACCACCGGGGAGCTGTTTTTT. This chain joins TRBV7-2 and TRBJ2-2; 7 nucleotides align to TRBD2. J lost 4 bases, V lost 0 bases, and 8 bases had no gene match. The CDR3 extends over 17 amino acids. Germline CDR1 reads SGHTA; CDR2 reads FQGNSA. Together with reference TRBV7-2 and TRBJ2-2, the CDR3 gives the full variable domain: GAGVSQSPSNKVTEKGKDVELRCDPISGHTALYWYRQSLGQGLEFLIYFQGNSAPDKSGLPSDRFSAERTGGSVSTLTIQRTQQEDSAVYLCASSLARSGETTGELFFGEGSRLTVL.

The chain employs TRBV7-2 and TRBJ2-7; tentative D call: TRBD2 (5 bases). The CDR3 is 14 amino acids. Germline V gene sequence: CDR1 SGHTA, CDR2 FQGNSA. With 5 bases removed from V and 4 bases from J, the gap between germline ends came to 15 bases. The CDR3 sequence: CASSLGGSFYEQYF. The CDR3 nucleotides read TGTGCCAGCAGCCTTGGAGGTTCATTTTACGAGCAGTACTTC.

This chain links TRBV28 with TRBJ2-4; possibly TRBD1 for D (5 bases). The V gene's germline CDR1 is MDHEN and CDR2 SYDVKM. The CDR3 contains 17 residues. The germline V and J ends were trimmed by 6 bases and 6 bases, with 24 bases remaining between them. CDR3 coding DNA: TGTGCCAGCAGATGGAGCAGAATGCAGGGTGTGCGAAACATTCAGTACTTC. It yields the protein CASRWSRMQGVRNIQYF.

This clone has more than one count but fewer than ten. This chain joins TRBV10-3 and TRBJ1-1; D ambiguous. Germline CDR1 and CDR2: ENHRY and SYGVKD. The CDR3 length is 14 residues. V was pared by 6 bases and J by 0 bases, with 11 bases between. The CDR3 is CAIRNTELNTEAFF. Written as DNA, the CDR3 is TGTGCCATCAGAAATACGGAGTTGAACACTGAAGCTTTCTTT.

This rearrangement joins TRBV28 to TRBJ1-1; D may be TRBD1 (5 bases). V shed 5 bases and J shed 0 bases, with 10 bases lying between them. Per germline, CDR1 MDHEN and CDR2 SYDVKM. This CDR3 comprises 14 residues. CDR3: CASSLTALNTEAFF. DNA of the CDR3: TGTGCCAGCAGTCTGACAGCCTTGAACACTGAAGCTTTCTTT.

This rearrangement joins TRBV27 to TRBJ2-3; a weak D match, TRBD2 (5 bases). Trimming took off 2 bases at V and 0 bases at J, with 6 bases between the two ends. The CDR3 spans 14 residues. The germline V gene has CDR1 MNHEY and CDR2 SMNVEV (reference sequence). The DNA of the CDR3 is TGTGCCAGCAGTTTACGGACTAGCACAGATACGCAGTATTTT. This gives the protein CASSLRTSTDTQYF.

V usage is TRBV6-1 and J usage is TRBJ2-5, with D maybe TRBD1 (6 bases). The germline V gene has CDR1 MNHNS and CDR2 SASEGT. The CDR3 consists of 13 residues. Trimming took off 7 bases at V and 1 base at J, with 10 bases between the two ends. The CDR3 sequence is CASTRQAQETQYF. DNA for the CDR3: TGTGCCAGCACCAGACAGGCCCAAGAGACCCAGTACTTC.

V is TRBV10-1 and J is TRBJ2-7; D is unclear. Deletions cut 4 bases from V and 1 base from J, with 17 bases between. Germline lookup yields CDR1 WNHNN and CDR2 SYGVQD (reference sequence). The CDR3 runs to 16 residues. CDR3 residues: CASSGFGDPRSYEQYF. In nucleotides, the CDR3 is TGCGCCAGCAGTGGGTTCGGAGATCCCCGATCCTACGAGCAGTACTTC.

The V call is TRBV7-2, the J call TRBJ1-2, with D possibly TRBD1 on 6 matching bases. Germline assignment: CDR1 SGHTA and CDR2 FQGNSA. Trimming removed 5 bases from V and 4 bases from J, with 11 bases in between. The CDR3 has 13 residues. Here the CDR3 DNA reads TGTGCCAGCAGCCGGGGGGGGGCCTATGGCTACACCTTC. This translates into CASSRGGAYGYTF.

The chain has TRBV18 and TRBJ1-1; D possibly corresponds to TRBD1 (5 bases). Germline V gene sequence: CDR1 KGHSH, CDR2 LQKENI. The CDR3 consists of 15 residues. Trimming shortened V by 3 bases and J by 0 bases, and 11 bases separated the two germline ends. This CDR3 reads CASSPQTALNTEAFF. CDR3 nucleotides: TGTGCCAGCTCACCCCAGACAGCCTTGAACACTGAAGCTTTCTTT.

V gene TRBV29-1 combines with J gene TRBJ2-3, with 7 bases fitting TRBD2. This CDR3 is 12 amino acids long. CDR1 SQVTM and CDR2 ANQGSEA come from the germline V gene. V was pared by 5 bases and J by 4 bases, with 3 bases of the junction left unmatched. The CDR3 sequence: CSVYLAADTQYF. CDR3 in DNA: TGCAGCGTTTACCTAGCGGCAGATACGCAGTATTTT.

The chain couples TRBV5-5 to TRBJ1-4, with 10 bases lining up with TRBD1. This CDR3 spans 15 amino acids. The V gene end was trimmed by 4 bases and the J gene end by 8 bases; junction bases not matched to a gene: 8. Germline V CDR1 and CDR2: SGHKS, YYEKEE (reference sequence). CDR3 sequence (DNA): TGTGCCAGCAGCAGGCGACAGGGGGCGGGGGAAAAACTGTTTTTT. Translating it yields CASSRRQGAGEKLFF. Drawing the rest from reference TRBV5-5 and TRBJ1-4, the complete variable domain is DAGVTQSPTHLIKTRGQQVTLRCSPISGHKSVSWYQQVLGQGPQFIFQYYEKEERGRGNFPDRFSARQFPNYSSELNVNALLLGDSALYLCASSRRQGAGEKLFFGSGTQLSVL.

The chain couples TRBV7-9 to TRBJ1-1; D possibly corresponds to TRBD1 (6 bases). The CDR3 spans 12 residues. The ends were cut back, 6 bases at V and 8 bases at J, with 13 bases in the middle. Germline V CDR1 and CDR2: SEHNR, FQNEAQ (reference sequence). CDR3 DNA: TGTGCCAGCAGGCCAAAACAGGGAGAAGCTTTCTTT. Its protein is CASRPKQGEAFF.

The chain employs TRBV11-2 and TRBJ1-2, with D unclear. Germline CDR1 and CDR2: SGHAT and FQNNGV. The CDR3 has 14 amino acids. The V end was cut by 4 bases, the J end by 3 bases, with 12 bases between. Written as DNA, the CDR3 is TGTGCCAGCAGCTCACGTTTCCGGGACTATGGCTACACCTTC. It yields the protein CASSSRFRDYGYTF.

The chain carries TRBV19 and TRBJ1-1, with TRBD1 matching 9 bases. CDR1 is LNHDA and CDR2 is SQIVND in the germline V gene (reference sequence). V dropped 7 bases and J dropped 5; count of bases not matched to a gene: 5. CDR3 length: 13 residues. The CDR3 DNA reads TGTGCCAGTAATCAGGGGACAGGGACTGAAGCTTTCTTT. It is translated as CASNQGTGTEAFF.

This sequence joins TRBV5-6 and TRBJ2-3; possible D gene TRBD2, 5 bases. This CDR3 comprises 17 residues. Germline lookup yields CDR1 SGHDT and CDR2 YYEEEE. V lost 3 bases to trimming and J lost 2 bases, with 19 bases between them. CDR3 DNA sequence: TGTGCCAGCAGCTCGTTGACCTACACGGGGAACACAGATACGCAGTATTTT. Translation: CASSSLTYTGNTDTQYF.

This clone was counted only a few times. V is TRBV5-1 and J is TRBJ2-1, with 7 nucleotides matching TRBD1. Germline CDR1 SGHRS, CDR2 YFSETQ. J was trimmed by 2 bases and V by 1 base; bases with no gene match: 3. The CDR3 totals 15 residues. CDR3 region: CASSLTGEPYNEQFF. The CDR3 bases are TGCGCCAGCAGCTTGACAGGGGAACCCTACAATGAGCAGTTCTTC.

The genes are TRBV7-9 and TRBJ1-3; D ambiguous. The CDR3 consists of 16 residues. CDR1 and CDR2 from the germline V gene are SEHNR and FQNEAQ (reference sequence). The germline V and J ends were trimmed by 2 bases and 0 bases, with 11 bases remaining between them. CDR3 coding DNA: TGTGCCAGCAGCTTAAAATTCAGGATCTCTGGAAACACCATATATTTT. The encoded protein is CASSLKFRISGNTIYF.